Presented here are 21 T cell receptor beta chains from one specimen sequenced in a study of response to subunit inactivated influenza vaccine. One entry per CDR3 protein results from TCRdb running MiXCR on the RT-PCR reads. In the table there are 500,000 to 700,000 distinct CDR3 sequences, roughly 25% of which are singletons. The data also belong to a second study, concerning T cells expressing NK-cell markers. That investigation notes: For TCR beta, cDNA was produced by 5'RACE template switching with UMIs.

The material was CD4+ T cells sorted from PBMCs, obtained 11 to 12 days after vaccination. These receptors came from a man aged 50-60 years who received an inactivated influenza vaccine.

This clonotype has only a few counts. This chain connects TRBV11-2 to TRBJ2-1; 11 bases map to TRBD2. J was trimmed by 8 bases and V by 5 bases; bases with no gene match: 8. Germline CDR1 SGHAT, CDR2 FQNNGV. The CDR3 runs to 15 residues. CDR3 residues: CASSLGTSGWYEQFF. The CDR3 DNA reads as TGTGCCAGCAGCCTCGGGACTAGCGGATGGTATGAGCAGTTCTTC.

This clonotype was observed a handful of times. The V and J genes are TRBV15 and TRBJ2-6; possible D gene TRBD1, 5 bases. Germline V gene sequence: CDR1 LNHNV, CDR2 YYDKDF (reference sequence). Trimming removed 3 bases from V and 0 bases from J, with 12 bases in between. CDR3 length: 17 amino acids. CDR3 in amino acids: CATSRAGSRSGANVLTF. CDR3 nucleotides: TGTGCCACCAGCAGGGCAGGGTCCCGCTCTGGGGCCAACGTCCTGACTTTC.

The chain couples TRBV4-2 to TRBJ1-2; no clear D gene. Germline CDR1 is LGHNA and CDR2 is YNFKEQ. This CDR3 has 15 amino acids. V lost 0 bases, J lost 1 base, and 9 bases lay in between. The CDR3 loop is CASSQEGNRNYGYTF. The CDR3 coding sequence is TGTGCCAGCAGCCAAGAGGGTAATCGTAACTATGGCTACACCTTC.

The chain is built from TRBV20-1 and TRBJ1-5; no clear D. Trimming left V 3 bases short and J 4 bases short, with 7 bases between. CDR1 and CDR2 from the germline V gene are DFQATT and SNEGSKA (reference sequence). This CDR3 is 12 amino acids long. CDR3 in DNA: TGCAGTGCTAGTTTTCCGAATCAGCCCCAGCATTTT. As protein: CSASFPNQPQHF.

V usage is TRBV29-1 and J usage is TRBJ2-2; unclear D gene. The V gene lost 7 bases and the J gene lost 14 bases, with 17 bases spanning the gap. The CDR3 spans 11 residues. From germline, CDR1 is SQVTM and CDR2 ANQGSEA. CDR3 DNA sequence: TGCAGCGCAGGCAATGATAACGGCCTGTTTTTT. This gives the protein CSAGNDNGLFF.

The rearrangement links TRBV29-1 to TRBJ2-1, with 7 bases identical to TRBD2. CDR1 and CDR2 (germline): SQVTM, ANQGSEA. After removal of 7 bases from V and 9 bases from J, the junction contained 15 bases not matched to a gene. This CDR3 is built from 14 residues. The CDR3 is CSGWLASGGTEQFF. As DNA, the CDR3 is TGCAGCGGCTGGTTAGCTAGCGGCGGGACTGAGCAGTTCTTC.

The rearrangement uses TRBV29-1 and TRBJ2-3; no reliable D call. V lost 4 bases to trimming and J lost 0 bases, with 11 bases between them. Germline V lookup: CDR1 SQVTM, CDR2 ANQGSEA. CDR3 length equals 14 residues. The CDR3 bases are TGCAGCGTTGCCCGGAAGTCTAGCACAGATACGCAGTATTTT. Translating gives CSVARKSSTDTQYF.

CDR3 DNA: TGCAGTGCCCAACGAGGGCAGCCGGATTCACCCCTCCACTTT. The encoded protein is CSAQRGQPDSPLHF. The chain has TRBV20-1 and TRBJ1-6, with no clear D. This CDR3 region has 14 residues. The germline V gene encodes CDR1 DFQATT and CDR2 SNEGSKA (reference sequence). V lost 6 bases and J 8 bases, leaving 17 bases between the germline ends.

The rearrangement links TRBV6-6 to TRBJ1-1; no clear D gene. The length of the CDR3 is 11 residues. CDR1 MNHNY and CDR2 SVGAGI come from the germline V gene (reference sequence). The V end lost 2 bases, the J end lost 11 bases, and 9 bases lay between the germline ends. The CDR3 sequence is CASSYRERAFF. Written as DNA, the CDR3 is TGTGCCAGCAGTTACAGGGAGCGGGCTTTCTTT.

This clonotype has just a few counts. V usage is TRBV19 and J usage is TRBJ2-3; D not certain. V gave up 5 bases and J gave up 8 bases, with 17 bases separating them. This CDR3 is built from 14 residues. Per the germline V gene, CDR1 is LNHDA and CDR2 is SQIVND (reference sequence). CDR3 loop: CASSVELFQSTQYF. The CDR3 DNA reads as TGTGCCAGTAGTGTCGAATTATTCCAGAGTACGCAGTATTTT.

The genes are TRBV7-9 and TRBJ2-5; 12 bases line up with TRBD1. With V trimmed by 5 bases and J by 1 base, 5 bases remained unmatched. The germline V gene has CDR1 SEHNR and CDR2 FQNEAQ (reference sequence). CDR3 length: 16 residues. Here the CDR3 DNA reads TGTGCCAGCAGCCCGGGACAGGGGGCATTCCAAGAGACCCAGTACTTC. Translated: CASSPGQGAFQETQYF.

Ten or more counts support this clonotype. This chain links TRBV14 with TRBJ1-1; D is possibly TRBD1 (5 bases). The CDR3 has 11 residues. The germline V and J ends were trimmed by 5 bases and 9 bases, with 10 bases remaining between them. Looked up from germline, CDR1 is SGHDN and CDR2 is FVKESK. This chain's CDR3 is CASSKGPKAFF. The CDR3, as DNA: TGTGCCAGCAGCAAGGGACCGAAAGCTTTCTTT.

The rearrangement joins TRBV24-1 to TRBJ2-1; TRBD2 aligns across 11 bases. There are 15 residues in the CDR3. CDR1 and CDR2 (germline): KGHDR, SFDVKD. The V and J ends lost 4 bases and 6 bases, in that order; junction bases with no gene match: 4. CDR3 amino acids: CATSEAGLAVNEQFF. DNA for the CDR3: TGTGCCACCAGTGAGGCGGGACTAGCGGTCAATGAGCAGTTCTTC.

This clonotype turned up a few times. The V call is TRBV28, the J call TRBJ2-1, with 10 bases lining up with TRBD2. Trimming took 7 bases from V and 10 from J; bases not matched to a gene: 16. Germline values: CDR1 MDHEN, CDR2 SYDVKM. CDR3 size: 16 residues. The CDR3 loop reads CASTLRSGRASREQFF. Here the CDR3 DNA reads TGTGCCAGCACCCTACGCAGCGGGAGGGCGTCTAGGGAGCAGTTCTTC.

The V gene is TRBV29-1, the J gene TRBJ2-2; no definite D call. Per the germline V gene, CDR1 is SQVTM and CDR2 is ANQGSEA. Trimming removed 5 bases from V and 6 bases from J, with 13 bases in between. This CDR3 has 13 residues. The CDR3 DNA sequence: TGCAGCGTTTCCGAAGTCCGCCCCGGGGAGCTGTTTTTT. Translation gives CSVSEVRPGELFF.

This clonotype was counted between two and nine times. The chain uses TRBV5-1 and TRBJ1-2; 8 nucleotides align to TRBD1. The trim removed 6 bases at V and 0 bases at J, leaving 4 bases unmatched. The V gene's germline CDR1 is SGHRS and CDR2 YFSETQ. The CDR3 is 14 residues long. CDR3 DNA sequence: TGCGCCAGCAACCCGGACAGGGCTAACTATGGCTACACCTTC. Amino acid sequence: CASNPDRANYGYTF.

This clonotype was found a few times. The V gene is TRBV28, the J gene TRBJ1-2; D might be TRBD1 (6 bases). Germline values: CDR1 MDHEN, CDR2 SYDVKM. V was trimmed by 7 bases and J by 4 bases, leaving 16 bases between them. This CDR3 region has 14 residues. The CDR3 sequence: CASKENRAGYGYTF. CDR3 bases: TGTGCCAGCAAAGAGAACAGGGCGGGCTATGGCTACACCTTC.

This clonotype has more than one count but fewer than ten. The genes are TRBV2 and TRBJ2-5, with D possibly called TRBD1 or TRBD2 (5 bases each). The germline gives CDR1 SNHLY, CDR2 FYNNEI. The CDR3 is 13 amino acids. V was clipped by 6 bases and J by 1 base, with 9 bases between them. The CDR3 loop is CASSGDGQETQYF. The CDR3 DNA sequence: TGTGCCAGCAGCGGGGACGGCCAAGAGACCCAGTACTTC.

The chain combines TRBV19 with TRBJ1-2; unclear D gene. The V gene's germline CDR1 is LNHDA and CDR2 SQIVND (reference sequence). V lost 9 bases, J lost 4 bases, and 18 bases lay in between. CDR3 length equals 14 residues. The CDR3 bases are TGTGCCAGCAGACAAGGCGACCTCCTCTATGGCTACACCTTC. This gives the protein CASRQGDLLYGYTF.

The chain's CDR3 is CASSQGSRGGDGYTF. DNA for the CDR3: TGTGCCAGCAGCCAAGGGAGTCGGGGAGGAGACGGCTACACCTTC. The rearrangement joins TRBV4-2 to TRBJ1-2; D not certain. The germline CDR1 and CDR2 sequences are LGHNA and YNFKEQ. V shed 1 base and J shed 8 bases, with 17 bases lying between them. The CDR3 covers 15 residues.

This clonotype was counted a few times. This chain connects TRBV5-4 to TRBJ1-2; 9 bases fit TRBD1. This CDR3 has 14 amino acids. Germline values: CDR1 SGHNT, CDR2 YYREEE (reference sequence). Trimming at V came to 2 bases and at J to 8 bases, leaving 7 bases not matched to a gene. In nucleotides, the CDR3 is TGTGCCAGCAGCTTTGGCGGGACAGGGTTCGGCTACACCTTC. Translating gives CASSFGGTGFGYTF.